This entry concerns a single T cell receptor beta chain. Antigen unknown. Measured with immunoSEQ multiplex PCR; TCRdb has only the in-frame clones, and not every one. The table records 39,000 or so clones, over 65% of them present only once. The data belong to a study of radiotherapy plus CTLA-4 blockade in lung cancer. Across the study: Of the patients, around 17% showed objective responses and about 30% attained disease control. Study findings and constraints: Early clone dynamics of blood T cells, plus interferon-beta, reportedly predicted response best.

CDR3 length: 16 residues. From germline, CDR1 is SGHRS and CDR2 YFSETQ. V lost 0 bases and J lost 0, with 13 bases in between. The clonotype originates from a human donor with non-small cell lung cancer who had stable disease on radiotherapy plus ipilimumab. The chain has TRBV5-1 and TRBJ2-7; D ambiguous. The starting material was peripheral blood, obtained from a patient treated with radiotherapy plus ipilimumab. The CDR3 region is CASSLEWAPSSYEQYF. CDR3 DNA: TGCGCCAGCAGCTTGGAGTGGGCACCGAGCTCCTACGAGCAGTACTTC. The variable domain in full, with the rest retrieved from reference TRBV5-1 and TRBJ2-7, is KAGVTQTPRYLIKTRGQQVTLSCSPISGHRSVSWYQQTPGQGLQFLFEYFSETQRNKGNFPGRFSGRQFSNSRSEMNVSTLELGDSALYLCASSLEWAPSSYEQYFGPGTRLTVT.